This T cell receptor (beta chain) was sequenced in a study of regulatory T cells in long-lasting Graves disease. According to the study, TCR beta libraries were built with iRepertoire HTBI primers and CDR3-region Arm-PCR. In TCRdb, the multiplex PCR reads were re-called with MiXCR into one record per CDR3 protein. Of around 460,000 distinct CDR3 sequences in the sample, less than 25% were seen once. The sample's time point: persistent/refractory GD, antithyroid drugs over 5 years with positive TRAb. Preparation of the TCR library used RNA extracted from PBMCs. Study-wide results and limits: Persistent patients shared 2,700 or so public clonotypes among themselves. Newly diagnosed patients shared fewer, at about a thousand. Only peripheral blood was studied, not thyroid tissue.

A remark on this clonotype: The target antigen is unknown.

The origin of this receptor is a female donor with Graves disease. The input for sequencing was peripheral blood mononuclear cells (PBMCs), taken when the disease was refractory, from a patient treated with antithyroid drugs.

The DNA for the CDR3 is TGCAGCGTTGAAGGGACCTCCTACGAGCAGTACTTC. Its protein is CSVEGTSYEQYF. The chain uses TRBV29-1 and TRBJ2-7; D not resolved. V lost 1 base and J 0 bases, leaving 4 bases between the germline ends. CDR1 and CDR2 (germline): SQVTM, ANQGSEA. This CDR3 contains 12 residues.